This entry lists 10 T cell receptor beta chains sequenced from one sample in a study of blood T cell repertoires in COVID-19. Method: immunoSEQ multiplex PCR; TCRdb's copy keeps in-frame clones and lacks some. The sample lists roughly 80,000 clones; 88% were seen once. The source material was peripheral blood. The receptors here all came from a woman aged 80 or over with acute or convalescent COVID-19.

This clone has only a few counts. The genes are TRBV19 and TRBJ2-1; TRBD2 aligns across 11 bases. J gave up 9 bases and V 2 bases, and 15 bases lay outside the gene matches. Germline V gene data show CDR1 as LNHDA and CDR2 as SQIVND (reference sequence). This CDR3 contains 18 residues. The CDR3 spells CASSIFPIAGGAGSEQFF. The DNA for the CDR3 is TGTGCCAGTAGTATATTCCCCATAGCGGGGGGGGCAGGTAGTGAGCAGTTCTTC.

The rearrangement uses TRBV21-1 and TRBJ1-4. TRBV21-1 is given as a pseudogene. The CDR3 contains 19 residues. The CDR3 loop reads CASSKGLPGLGATNEKLFF. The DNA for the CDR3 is TGTGCCAGCAGCAAAGGCCTACCGGGACTAGGAGCAACTAATGAAAAACTGTTTTTT.

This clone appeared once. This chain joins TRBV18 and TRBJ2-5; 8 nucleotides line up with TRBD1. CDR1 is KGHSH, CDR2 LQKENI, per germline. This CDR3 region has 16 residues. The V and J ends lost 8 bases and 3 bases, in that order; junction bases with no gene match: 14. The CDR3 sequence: CASPQKETGGKETQYF. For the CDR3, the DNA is TGTGCCAGCCCACAAAAAGAAACAGGGGGGAAAGAGACCCAGTACTTC.

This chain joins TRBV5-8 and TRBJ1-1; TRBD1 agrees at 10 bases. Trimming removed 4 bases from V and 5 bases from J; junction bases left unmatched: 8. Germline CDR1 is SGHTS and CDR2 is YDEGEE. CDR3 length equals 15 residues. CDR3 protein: CASSPPGQGKTEAFF. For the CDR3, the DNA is TGTGCCAGCAGCCCGCCGGGACAGGGGAAGACTGAAGCTTTCTTT. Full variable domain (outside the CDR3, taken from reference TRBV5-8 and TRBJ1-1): EAGVTQSPTHLIKTRGQQATLRCSPISGHTSVYWYQQALGLGLQFLLWYDEGEERNRGNFPPRFSGRQFPNYSSELNVNALELEDSALYLCASSPPGQGKTEAFFGQGTRLTVV.

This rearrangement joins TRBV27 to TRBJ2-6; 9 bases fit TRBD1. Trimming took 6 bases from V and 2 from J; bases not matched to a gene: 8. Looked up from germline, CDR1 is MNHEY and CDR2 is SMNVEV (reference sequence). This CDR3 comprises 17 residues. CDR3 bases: TGTGCCAGCAGACGTTCCGGGACAGGGACTGGGGCCAACGTCCTGACTTTC. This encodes CASRRSGTGTGANVLTF.

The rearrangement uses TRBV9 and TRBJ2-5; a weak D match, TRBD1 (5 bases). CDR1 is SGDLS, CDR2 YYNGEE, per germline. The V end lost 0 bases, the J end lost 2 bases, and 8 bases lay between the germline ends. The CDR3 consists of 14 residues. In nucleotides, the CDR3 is TGTGCCAGCAGCGTAGTTGGGGCACAAGAGACCCAGTACTTC. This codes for CASSVVGAQETQYF.

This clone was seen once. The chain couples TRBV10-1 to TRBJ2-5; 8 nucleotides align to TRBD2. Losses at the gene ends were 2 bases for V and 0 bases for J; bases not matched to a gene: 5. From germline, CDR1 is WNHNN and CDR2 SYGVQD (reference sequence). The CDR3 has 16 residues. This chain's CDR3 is CASSEPSGCYQETQYF. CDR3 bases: TGCGCCAGCAGTGAGCCTAGCGGGTGTTACCAAGAGACCCAGTACTTC.

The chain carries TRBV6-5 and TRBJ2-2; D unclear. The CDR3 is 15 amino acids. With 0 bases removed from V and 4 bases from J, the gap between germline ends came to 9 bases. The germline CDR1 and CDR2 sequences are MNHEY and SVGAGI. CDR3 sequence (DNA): TGTGCCAGCAGTTACTCGAAACTGGTCACCGGGGAGCTGTTTTTT. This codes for CASSYSKLVTGELFF.

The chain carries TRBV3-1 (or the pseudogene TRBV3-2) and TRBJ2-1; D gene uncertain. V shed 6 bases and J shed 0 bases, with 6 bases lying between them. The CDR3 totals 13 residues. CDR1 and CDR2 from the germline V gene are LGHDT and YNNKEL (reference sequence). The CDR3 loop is CASSFSSYNEQFF. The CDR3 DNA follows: TGTGCCAGCAGTTTTAGCTCCTACAATGAGCAGTTCTTC.

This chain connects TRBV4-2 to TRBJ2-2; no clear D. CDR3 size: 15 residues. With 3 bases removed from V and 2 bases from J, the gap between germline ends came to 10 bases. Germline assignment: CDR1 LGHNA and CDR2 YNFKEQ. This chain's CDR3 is CASSQVGPNTGELFF. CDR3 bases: TGTGCCAGCAGCCAGGTGGGCCCAAACACCGGGGAGCTGTTTTTT.